Listed below are T cell receptor beta chains from one sample, sequenced in a study of cytomegalovirus exposure and HLA in healthy donors. Generated by immunoSEQ multiplex PCR, the TCRdb table keeps only in-frame clones and is missing some. The table lists 100,000 to 150,000 clones, 94% of them singletons, with approximately 1.2% in the top ten. The sample comprised PBMCs. These receptors originate from a woman in her late teens or twenties in good health and CMV-seronegative. CDR3s include the opening cysteine and the closing phenylalanine or tryptophan. D genes are given only for firm matches. A clone size is listed for some rows: how often the clone was seen (once, few, many), or a class if it is expanded.

TRBJ1-2	.	TRBD1	TRBV27	CASSTVQGFGYTF	TGTGCCAGCAGTACGGTACAGGGGTTCGGCTACACCTTC
TRBJ2-2	.	.	TRBV10-1	CASSESGTGELFF	TGCGCCAGCAGTGAGAGCGGGACCGGGGAGCTGTTTTTT
TRBJ2-7	.	TRBD1	TRBV20-1	CSAVQGHEQYF	TGCAGTGCTGTACAGGGGCACGAGCAGTACTTC
TRBJ2-7	once	TRBD1	TRBV10-3	CAISDKQGARYEQYF	TGTGCCATCAGTGACAAGCAGGGGGCTCGGTACGAGCAGTACTTC
TRBJ1-1	.	TRBD1	TRBV18	CASSPMDRGEAFF	TGTGCCAGCTCACCTATGGACAGGGGCGAAGCTTTCTTT
TRBJ2-3	.	.	TRBV28	CASSLMGHNTDTQYF	TGTGCCAGCAGTTTAATGGGACATAACACAGATACGCAGTATTTT
TRBJ2-1	.	TRBD1	TRBV5-6	CASSLSPTGQQAREQFF	TGTGCCAGCAGCTTAAGTCCAACGGGACAGCAAGCCCGTGAGCAGTTCTTC
TRBJ2-1	.	TRBD1	TRBV5-4	CASTRDRVLDEQFF	TGTGCCAGCACCAGGGACAGGGTTTTAGATGAGCAGTTCTTC
TRBJ1-2	.	.	TRBV29-1	CSAPGALGYTF	TGCAGCGCCCCAGGGGCTTTAGGCTACACCTTC
TRBJ1-2	.	.	TRBV28	CASSPGGGLVGYTF	TGTGCCAGCAGCCCGGGGGGAGGACTGGTTGGCTACACCTTC
TRBJ1-1	.	.	TRBV30	CAWSDAGNTEAFF	TGTGCCTGGAGTGATGCCGGGAACACTGAAGCTTTCTTT
TRBJ1-2	.	.	TRBV18	CASSPPTRGMDGYTF	TGTGCCAGCTCACCACCGACGAGGGGGATGGATGGCTACACCTTC
TRBJ1-2	.	.	TRBV5-1	CASSSESGTWGGYTF	TGCGCCAGCAGCTCCGAATCAGGGACTTGGGGTGGCTACACCTTC
TRBJ2-7	.	.	TRBV6-6	CASSYSIQGEQYF	TGTGCCAGCAGTTACAGTATACAGGGTGAGCAGTACTTC
TRBJ2-5	.	.	TRBV28	CASSFQRQETQYF	TGTGCCAGCAGTTTTCAGCGTCAAGAGACCCAGTACTTC
TRBJ2-5	.	TRBD1	TRBV5-1	CASSVGQGWLDKETQYF	TGCGCCAGCAGCGTAGGACAGGGGTGGTTGGACAAAGAGACCCAGTACTTC
TRBJ1-1	.	TRBD1	TRBV7-2	CASSIRQGSTEAFF	TGTGCCAGCAGCATACGACAGGGGAGCACTGAAGCTTTCTTT
TRBJ2-7	.	.	TRBV4-1	CASSLGLLPYEQYF	TGCGCCAGCAGCCTGGGACTCCTCCCCTACGAGCAGTACTTC
TRBJ2-1	once	.	TRBV7-3	CASSLGGASYNEQFF	TGTGCCAGCAGCTTAGGGGGGGCTTCCTACAATGAGCAGTTCTTC
TRBJ2-7	.	TRBD2	TRBV27	CASSPWGGSGTYEQYF	TGTGCCAGCAGCCCCTGGGGGGGTAGCGGGACGTACGAGCAGTACTTC
TRBJ1-4	.	.	TRBV9	CASSGGEGTGANEKLFF	TGTGCCAGCAGCGGGGGGGAAGGGACTGGGGCTAATGAAAAACTGTTTTTT
TRBJ2-1	.	TRBD2	TRBV5-1	CASSRGNSGAYNEQFF	TGCGCCAGCAGTCGAGGTAATAGCGGGGCGTACAATGAGCAGTTCTTC
TRBJ2-1	.	TRBD2	TRBV5-1	CASSYPSGKGYNEQFF	TGCGCCAGCAGCTACCCTAGCGGGAAAGGCTACAATGAGCAGTTCTTC